These 18 T cell receptor beta chains were all obtained from the same sample, sequenced in a study of CD8 T cells in ankylosing spondylitis. TCRdb recomputed calls from the 5' RACE reads with MiXCR, one row per CDR3 protein. The top ten clones hold approximately 0.61% of a sample with about 260,000 distinct CDR3 sequences, 20% to 30% of them seen once. The sequenced sample consisted of blood, either unsorted or a sorted T cell fraction (not recorded which). The receptors shown here come from a male donor with ankylosing spondylitis or in good health (not recorded which).

This clonotype has just a few counts. The chain joins TRBV19 to TRBJ1-4; D is perhaps TRBD1 (6 bases). Germline V lookup: CDR1 LNHDA, CDR2 SQIVND (reference sequence). There are 15 residues in the CDR3. The V gene lost 9 bases and the J gene lost 2 bases, with 16 bases spanning the gap. CDR3: CASHQPDSTNEKLFF. For the CDR3, the DNA is TGTGCCAGCCATCAACCGGACAGTACTAATGAAAAACTGTTTTTT.

This chain connects TRBV12-3 or TRBV12-4 to TRBJ1-2; D remains unclear. The V gene lost 1 base and the J gene lost 4 bases, with 10 bases spanning the gap. The CDR3 is 14 amino acids. CDR3 protein: CASSLERSPYGYTF. The CDR3 nucleotides read TGTGCCAGCAGTTTAGAGAGGAGCCCCTATGGCTACACCTTC.

This clonotype was recorded a few times. This chain's CDR3 is CSAFPGGIVNEQYF. Here the CDR3 DNA reads TGCAGTGCATTCCCGGGAGGCATAGTCAACGAGCAGTACTTC. The chain links TRBV20-1 to TRBJ2-7; 7 nucleotides line up with TRBD2. The J segment lost 5 bases and the V segment lost 6 bases, leaving 13 bases of the junction unmatched. The CDR3 length is 14 residues. Germline V gives CDR1 DFQATT, CDR2 SNEGSKA (reference sequence).

Many counts were recorded for this clonotype. The chain joins TRBV3-1 to TRBJ2-1; perhaps D is TRBD1 or TRBD2 (6 bases each). Between the trimmed V and J ends, which lost 8 bases and 4 bases, there was a span of 15 bases. Germline values: CDR1 LGHDT, CDR2 YNNKEL (reference sequence). The CDR3 runs to 14 residues. The chain's CDR3 is CASAGGGQYNEQFF. The CDR3 nucleotides read TGTGCCAGCGCCGGAGGGGGGCAGTACAATGAGCAGTTCTTC.

This clonotype was seen a handful of times. V and J are TRBV10-1 and TRBJ2-7; 8 nucleotides agree with TRBD2. The CDR3 is 14 residues long. The V gene end was trimmed by 10 bases and the J gene end by 5 bases; junction bases not matched to a gene: 13. Per the germline V gene, CDR1 is WNHNN and CDR2 is SYGVQD (reference sequence). CDR3: CAKSRGGRIHEQYF. CDR3 in DNA: TGCGCCAAGTCCCGGGGGGGGAGAATCCACGAGCAGTACTTC.

This clonotype was observed a few times. The junction departs from the called germline gene at one end, perhaps through a read error. The J gene is TRBJ2-5, the V gene TRBV29-1, with 14 bases matching TRBD2. Germline CDR1 SQVTM, CDR2 ANQGSEA. This CDR3 is built from 15 residues. In DNA, the CDR3 is TGCAGCGCTTCGGGACTAGCGGGGGCCCAAGAGACCCAGCACTTC. Translating gives CSASGLAGAQETQHF.

The table lists this clonotype with a few counts. The V call is TRBV20-1, the J call TRBJ1-2; 9 bases are a match to TRBD1. From germline, CDR1 is DFQATT and CDR2 SNEGSKA (reference sequence). The V gene end was trimmed by 8 bases and the J gene end by 4 bases; junction bases not matched to a gene: 2. This CDR3 has 11 amino acids. In DNA form, the CDR3 reads TGCAGTTCACAGGGGGCCTATGGCTACACCTTC. This translates into CSSQGAYGYTF.

V usage is TRBV6-5 and J usage is TRBJ2-5; 8 bases fit TRBD1. Trimming cost V 5 bases and J 4 bases; bases outside gene matches: 6. Germline V gives CDR1 MNHEY, CDR2 SVGAGI. The CDR3 contains 14 residues. The CDR3 sequence is CASSRTGITETQYF. The CDR3 DNA follows: TGTGCCAGCAGTAGGACAGGGATTACAGAGACCCAGTACTTC.

This clonotype was recorded many times. The J gene is TRBJ2-5, the V gene TRBV2; 16 nucleotides agree with TRBD2. This CDR3 region has 19 residues. The germline V gene has CDR1 SNHLY and CDR2 FYNNEI. The junction had 9 bases not matched to a gene; V was cut back by 2 bases and J by 3 bases. CDR3 in amino acids: CASSEFGTSGGGLEETQYF. The CDR3 region has the DNA TGTGCCAGCAGTGAATTCGGGACTAGCGGGGGGGGTTTGGAAGAGACCCAGTACTTC. The variable domain in full, completed from reference TRBV2 and TRBJ2-5, reads EPEVTQTPSHQVTQMGQEVILRCVPISNHLYFYWYRQILGQKVEFLVSFYNNEISEKSEIFDDQFSVERPDGSNFTLKIRSTKLEDSAMYFCASSEFGTSGGGLEETQYFGPGTRLLVL.

This clonotype was detected only a few times. The chain employs TRBV25-1 and TRBJ2-1, with no clear D. This CDR3 has 13 amino acids. V lost 3 bases and J lost 5, with 8 bases in between. Germline CDR1 MGHDK, CDR2 SYGVNS. CDR3 nucleotides: TGTGCCAGCAGTGATAGTGGGGACAATGAGCAGTTCTTC. Residues: CASSDSGDNEQFF.

This chain links TRBV28 with TRBJ2-1; 8 bases are shared with TRBD1. This CDR3 has 14 amino acids. Trimming took 5 bases from V and 8 from J; bases not matched to a gene: 8. CDR1 and CDR2 from the germline V gene are MDHEN and SYDVKM. The CDR3 spells CASSGQGLGYEQFF. CDR3 bases: TGTGCCAGCAGTGGACAGGGATTGGGATATGAGCAGTTCTTC. The whole variable domain, remainder taken from reference TRBV28 and TRBJ2-1, is DVKVTQSSRYLVKRTGEKVFLECVQDMDHENMFWYRQDPGLGLRLIYFSYDVKMKEKGDIPEGYSVSREKKERFSLILESASTNQTSMYLCASSGQGLGYEQFFGPGTRLTVL.

Many counts were recorded for this clonotype. V is TRBV6-5 and J is TRBJ1-1; tentative D call: TRBD1 (6 bases). The CDR3 length is 16 residues. Germline-derived CDR1 and CDR2 are MNHEY and SVGAGI. V was cut by 2 bases and J by 5 bases, with 18 bases left in between. CDR3 DNA sequence: TGTGCCAGCAGTTACCCAGGACAGATCGGGGGGACTGAAGCTTTCTTT. The encoded protein is CASSYPGQIGGTEAFF.

This clonotype was found a few times. The chain carries TRBV10-3 and TRBJ2-1; possible D gene TRBD1, 6 bases. V was trimmed by 8 bases and J by 9 bases, leaving 11 bases between them. The CDR3 length is 11 residues. Germline CDR1 is ENHRY and CDR2 is SYGVKD. The CDR3 loop reads CAIEDSTEQFF. CDR3 coding DNA: TGTGCCATCGAGGACAGCACTGAGCAGTTCTTC.

The rearrangement links TRBV20-1 to TRBJ2-5; 7 bases line up with TRBD2. V lost 1 base, J lost 5 bases, and 19 bases stayed unmatched. Germline-derived CDR1 and CDR2 are DFQATT and SNEGSKA (reference sequence). The CDR3 has 18 residues. CDR3 bases: TGCAGTGCTAGAGCCCTTTTTTCGGTTAGCGGGTTGTTGGAGACCCAGTACTTC. Encoded protein: CSARALFSVSGLLETQYF.

This clonotype was counted many times. The CDR3 coding sequence is TGTGCCAGCAGCTTAGATGGTGGGGCGGAAGAGACCCAGTACTTC. Translating it yields CASSLDGGAEETQYF. The gene calls are TRBV11-3 and TRBJ2-5; TRBD1 is a possible D gene (5 bases). This CDR3 has 15 residues. CDR1 and CDR2 (germline): SGHNT, YENEEA. Trimming stripped 0 bases from V and 3 bases from J, with 11 bases between.

This clonotype was detected ten times or more. The rearrangement uses TRBV5-1 and TRBJ1-2, with D perhaps matching TRBD1 (5 bases). Germline V gene lookup returns CDR1 SGHRS and CDR2 YFSETQ. CDR3 length: 14 amino acids. V lost 0 bases to trimming and J lost 3 bases, with 9 bases between them. CDR3 residues: CASSLVGQDYGYTF. CDR3 in DNA: TGCGCCAGCAGCTTGGTGGGGCAAGACTATGGCTACACCTTC.

This clonotype appeared a few times. This rearrangement joins TRBV4-2 to TRBJ2-7; 7 bases align to TRBD1. CDR1 and CDR2 from the germline V gene are LGHNA and YNFKEQ. J lost 5 bases, V lost 4 bases, and 8 bases had no gene match. CDR3 length: 14 amino acids. CDR3 sequence (DNA): TGTGCCAGCAGCCCCGGACAGGCTCATCACGAGCAGTACTTC. Translating it yields CASSPGQAHHEQYF.

This clonotype has more than one count but fewer than ten. This chain connects TRBV12-3 or TRBV12-4 to TRBJ2-7, with 7 bases aligning to TRBD1. This CDR3 has 14 amino acids. The ends lost 6 bases at V and 1 base at J; junction bases unmatched: 6. In DNA form, the CDR3 reads TGTGCCAGCAGCCCAGGGGGTAAATCCTACGAGCAGTACTTC. Its protein product is CASSPGGKSYEQYF.